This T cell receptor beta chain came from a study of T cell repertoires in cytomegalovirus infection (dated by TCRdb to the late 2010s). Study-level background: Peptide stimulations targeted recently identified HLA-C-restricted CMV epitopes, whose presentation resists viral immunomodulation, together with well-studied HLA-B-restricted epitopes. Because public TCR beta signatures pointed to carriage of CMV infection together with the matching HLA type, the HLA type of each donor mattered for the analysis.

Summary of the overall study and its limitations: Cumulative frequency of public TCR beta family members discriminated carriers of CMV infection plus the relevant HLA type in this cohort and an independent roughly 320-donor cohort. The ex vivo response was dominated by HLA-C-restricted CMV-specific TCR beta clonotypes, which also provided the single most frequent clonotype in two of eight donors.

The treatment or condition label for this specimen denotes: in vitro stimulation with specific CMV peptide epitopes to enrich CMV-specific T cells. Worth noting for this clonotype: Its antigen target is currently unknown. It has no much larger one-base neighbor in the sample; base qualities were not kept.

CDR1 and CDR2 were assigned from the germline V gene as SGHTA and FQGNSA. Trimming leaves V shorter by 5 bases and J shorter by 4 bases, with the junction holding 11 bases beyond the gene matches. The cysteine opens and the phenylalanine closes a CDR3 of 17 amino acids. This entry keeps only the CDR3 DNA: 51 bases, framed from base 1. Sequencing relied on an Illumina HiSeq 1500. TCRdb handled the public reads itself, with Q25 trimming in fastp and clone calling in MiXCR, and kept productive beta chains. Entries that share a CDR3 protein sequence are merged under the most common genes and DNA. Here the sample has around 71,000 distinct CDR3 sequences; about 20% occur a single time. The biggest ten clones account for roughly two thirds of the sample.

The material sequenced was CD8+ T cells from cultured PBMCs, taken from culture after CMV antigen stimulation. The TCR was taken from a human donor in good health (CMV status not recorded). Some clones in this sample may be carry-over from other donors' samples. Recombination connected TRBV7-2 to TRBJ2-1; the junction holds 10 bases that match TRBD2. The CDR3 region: CASSPVAGGFLYNEQFF. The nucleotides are TGTGCCAGCAGCCCGGTAGCGGGGGGATTTTTATACAATGAGCAGTTCTTC.